This passage covers 25 T cell receptor beta chains from one sample sequenced in a study of T cell responses to AZD1222 COVID-19 vaccine. Only in-frame clones appear in the TCRdb table, and some are missing; sequencing was by immunoSEQ multiplex PCR. The sample records roughly 200,000 clones, more than 85% being singletons. Sample: peripheral blood, taken on day 0 of MenACWY control vaccination. These receptor sequences come from an adult in good health.

This chain uses TRBV10-3 with TRBJ2-1; 9 bases align to TRBD2. Losses at the gene ends were 5 bases for V and 6 bases for J; bases not matched to a gene: 2. Germline-derived CDR1 and CDR2 are ENHRY and SYGVKD. The CDR3 covers 13 residues. The CDR3 DNA reads as TGTGCCATCAGTAGCGGGGGGCTCAATGAGCAGTTCTTC. Its translation is CAISSGGLNEQFF.

The gene calls are TRBV5-5 and TRBJ1-5; D not certain. The CDR3 extends over 15 amino acids. Between the trimmed V and J ends, which lost 1 base and 0 bases, there was a span of 8 bases. Germline CDR1 is SGHKS and CDR2 is YYEKEE (reference sequence). As DNA, the CDR3 is TGTGCCAGCAGCTTGCAGGCCATTAGCAATCAGCCCCAGCATTTT. Translated: CASSLQAISNQPQHF.

The gene calls are TRBV2 and TRBJ1-1; D is possibly TRBD1 (6 bases). This CDR3 is built from 13 residues. Germline lookup yields CDR1 SNHLY and CDR2 FYNNEI. The V and J ends lost 7 bases and 4 bases respectively, with 13 bases between them. CDR3 sequence reads: CASNTGFGTEAFF. CDR3 sequence (DNA): TGTGCCAGCAATACAGGGTTCGGCACTGAAGCTTTCTTT.

The chain has TRBV5-8 and TRBJ2-2, with D possibly being TRBD1 (6 bases). This CDR3 is 15 amino acids long. The germline gives CDR1 SGHTS, CDR2 YDEGEE. The V end was cut by 4 bases, the J end by 4 bases, with 14 bases between. The CDR3 region is CASSPGQGFTGELFF. In nucleotides, the CDR3 is TGTGCCAGCAGCCCCGGGCAGGGGTTCACCGGGGAGCTGTTTTTT. Full variable domain (rest looked up from reference TRBV5-8 and TRBJ2-2): EAGVTQSPTHLIKTRGQQATLRCSPISGHTSVYWYQQALGLGLQFLLWYDEGEERNRGNFPPRFSGRQFPNYSSELNVNALELEDSALYLCASSPGQGFTGELFFGEGSRLTVL.

J is TRBJ2-7 and V is TRBV5-1; perhaps TRBD1 as D (5 bases). CDR3 length equals 14 residues. From germline, CDR1 is SGHRS and CDR2 YFSETQ. The germline V and J ends were trimmed by 0 bases and 2 bases, with 9 bases remaining between them. The CDR3 sequence is CASSLAGYTYEQYF. The CDR3 DNA is TGCGCCAGCAGCTTGGCAGGGTACACCTACGAGCAGTACTTC.

This chain connects TRBV6-5 to TRBJ1-5; TRBD1 agrees at 7 bases. The junction had 6 bases not matched to a gene; V was cut back by 0 bases and J by 7 bases. Germline V gene data show CDR1 as MNHEY and CDR2 as SVGAGI. This CDR3 has 15 residues. CDR3 bases: TGTGCCAGCAGTTACTCAGGGGGCGCGAAACAGCCCCAGCATTTT. It is translated as CASSYSGGAKQPQHF.

This chain joins TRBV7-9 and TRBJ2-3; 7 bases are shared with TRBD1. J was trimmed by 2 bases and V by 5 bases; bases with no gene match: 13. In germline, CDR1 is SEHNR, CDR2 FQNEAQ (reference sequence). The CDR3 is made up of 17 amino acids. This CDR3 reads CASSKRGRPSTTDTQYF. The CDR3 coding sequence is TGTGCCAGCAGCAAAAGGGGGCGGCCAAGCACCACAGATACGCAGTATTTT.

This rearrangement joins TRBV7-2 to TRBJ2-5; 12 bases are a match to TRBD2. V was pared by 5 bases and J by 5 bases, with 9 bases of the junction left unmatched. Germline V gives CDR1 SGHTA, CDR2 FQGNSA. The CDR3 has 16 amino acids. CDR3 nucleotides: TGTGCCAGCAGCCCGAGACTAGCGGGGGCGATGGAGACCCAGTACTTC. Amino acid sequence: CASSPRLAGAMETQYF.

The chain couples TRBV5-1 to TRBJ2-1; D may be TRBD2 (6 bases). The length of the CDR3 is 13 residues. Germline V gives CDR1 SGHRS, CDR2 YFSETQ. V lost 0 bases to trimming and J lost 9 bases, with 10 bases between them. The CDR3 protein is CASSLAAGGEQFF. Here the CDR3 DNA reads TGCGCCAGCAGCTTGGCGGCCGGGGGTGAGCAGTTCTTC.

The chain recombines TRBV12-3 or TRBV12-4 with TRBJ2-7, with a possible D match to TRBD1 (6 bases). V gave up 4 bases and J gave up 1 base, with 8 bases separating them. The CDR3 length is 13 residues. The CDR3 sequence is CASSSGQSYEQYF. The CDR3 coding sequence is TGTGCCAGCAGTTCCGGACAGTCCTACGAGCAGTACTTC.

The gene calls are TRBV7-3 and TRBJ2-5, with 8 bases identical to TRBD2. The ends lost 2 bases at V and 5 bases at J; junction bases unmatched: 7. There are 15 residues in the CDR3. The germline gives CDR1 SGHTA, CDR2 FQGTGA. In DNA form, the CDR3 reads TGTGCCAGCAGCTTAGGGTCGGGACTAGTGGAGACCCAGTACTTC. Its protein product is CASSLGSGLVETQYF. Full variable domain (rest looked up from reference TRBV7-3 and TRBJ2-5): GAGVSQTPSNKVTEKGKYVELRCDPISGHTALYWYRQSLGQGPEFLIYFQGTGAADDSGLPNDRFFAVRPEGSVSTLKIQRTERGDSAVYLCASSLGSGLVETQYFGPGTRLLVL.

V and J are TRBV20-1 and TRBJ1-1, with D maybe TRBD1 (5 bases). Germline values: CDR1 DFQATT, CDR2 SNEGSKA (reference sequence). The V and J ends lost 3 bases and 0 bases respectively, with 17 bases between them. The CDR3 contains 16 residues. CDR3 in DNA: TGCAGTGCTAGTGCTCGTCAGGGACTAATGAACACTGAAGCTTTCTTT. It encodes CSASARQGLMNTEAFF.

The CDR3 loop is CASSPEGGGKNIQYF. CDR3 in DNA: TGTGCCAGCAGTCCGGAGGGCGGGGGCAAAAACATTCAGTACTTC. The chain joins TRBV28 to TRBJ2-4; TRBD2 agrees at 7 bases. The CDR3 loop spans 15 amino acids. CDR1 and CDR2 (germline): MDHEN, SYDVKM. Losses at the gene ends were 5 bases for V and 3 bases for J; bases not matched to a gene: 7.

This clone is a singleton in its sample. The rearrangement links TRBV28 to TRBJ2-6; D is perhaps TRBD1 (6 bases). V was shortened by 5 bases and J by 1 base, with 9 bases between the two germline ends. Germline values: CDR1 MDHEN, CDR2 SYDVKM. This CDR3 is built from 15 residues. CDR3: CASSLTGSGANVLTF. In DNA, the CDR3 is TGTGCCAGCAGTCTTACAGGGTCTGGGGCCAACGTCCTGACTTTC.

This chain links TRBV2 with TRBJ2-5; the match to TRBD1 covers 7 bases. CDR3 length: 12 amino acids. V dropped 7 bases and J dropped 3; count of bases not matched to a gene: 2. Germline CDR1 and CDR2: SNHLY and FYNNEI. The CDR3 spells CASKTGEETQYF. The CDR3 region has the DNA TGTGCCAGCAAAACAGGGGAAGAGACCCAGTACTTC.

This clone was detected only once. The chain uses TRBV29-1 and TRBJ2-3; D possibly uses TRBD1 or TRBD2 (5 bases each). The V gene lost 1 base and the J gene lost 0 bases, with 17 bases spanning the gap. The CDR3 loop spans 17 amino acids. Germline CDR1 is SQVTM and CDR2 is ANQGSEA. CDR3 amino acids: CSVEVWGSVSSTDTQYF. In nucleotides, the CDR3 is TGCAGCGTTGAAGTCTGGGGGTCCGTTTCTAGCACAGATACGCAGTATTTT.

V usage is TRBV18 and J usage is TRBJ2-1; D gene ambiguous. The CDR3 consists of 11 residues. Germline loops: CDR1 KGHSH, CDR2 LQKENI. Trimming took off 4 bases at V and 8 bases at J, with 6 bases between the two ends. CDR3 DNA: TGTGCCAGCTCACTCCTCGATGAGCAGTTCTTC. Amino acids: CASSLLDEQFF. Variable domain in full (rest from reference TRBV18 and TRBJ2-1): NAGVMQNPRHLVRRRGQEARLRCSPMKGHSHVYWYRQLPEEGLKFMVYLQKENIIDESGMPKERFSAEFPKEGPSILRIQQVVRGDSAAYFCASSLLDEQFFGPGTRLTVL.

J is TRBJ1-1 and V is TRBV7-9; D is unresolved. Trimming shortened V by 2 bases and J by 6 bases, and 7 bases separated the two germline ends. The CDR3 sequence is 12 residues long. Germline values: CDR1 SEHNR, CDR2 FQNEAQ (reference sequence). The CDR3 DNA sequence: TGTGCCAGCAGCTTAAATTCTCCTGAAGCTTTCTTT. This sequence encodes CASSLNSPEAFF. The variable domain in full, completed from reference TRBV7-9 and TRBJ1-1, reads DTGVSQNPRHKITKRGQNVTFRCDPISEHNRLYWYRQTLGQGPEFLTYFQNEAQLEKSRLLSDRFSAERPKGSFSTLEIQRTEQGDSAMYLCASSLNSPEAFFGQGTRLTVV.

The chain has TRBV28 and TRBJ2-5, with 10 bases lining up with TRBD1. CDR3 length: 14 amino acids. Germline trimming cut 5 bases from V and 5 bases from J; bases unmatched to any gene: 5. Germline CDR1 MDHEN, CDR2 SYDVKM. The CDR3: CASSPTGGGETQYF. CDR3 DNA sequence: TGTGCCAGCAGTCCGACAGGGGGCGGTGAGACCCAGTACTTC.

The chain combines TRBV14 with TRBJ1-6; D is uncertain. Per the germline V gene, CDR1 is SGHDN and CDR2 is FVKESK. Trimming removed 4 bases at V and 5 bases at J, with 9 bases between. This CDR3 region has 14 residues. The CDR3 bases are TGTGCCAGCAGCCTGGAGACTGATAATTCACCCCTCCACTTT. Amino acids: CASSLETDNSPLHF. The variable domain in full, with the rest retrieved from reference TRBV14 and TRBJ1-6, is EAGVTQFPSHSVIEKGQTVTLRCDPISGHDNLYWYRRVMGKEIKFLLHFVKESKQDESGMPNNRFLAERTGGTYSTLKVQPAELEDSGVYFCASSLETDNSPLHFGNGTRLTVT.

A note on this clone: This CDR3 is also generated by other DNA sequences in the sample. This rearrangement joins TRBV27 to TRBJ2-3; no clear D gene. Germline V gene data show CDR1 as MNHEY and CDR2 as SMNVEV (reference sequence). Between the trimmed V and J ends, which lost 5 bases and 0 bases, there was a span of 9 bases. The CDR3 has 14 amino acids. CDR3 protein: CASSRPPSTDTQYF. In nucleotides, the CDR3 is TGTGCCAGCAGTAGGCCACCGAGCACAGATACGCAGTATTTT.

This chain uses TRBV4-1 with TRBJ2-7, with 13 bases aligning to TRBD2. The CDR3 spans 15 residues. Germline V gene data show CDR1 as MGHRA and CDR2 as YSYEKL. V lost 1 base and J lost 4; bases outside the gene matches: 1. The CDR3 spells CASSQAGLAGYEQYF. As DNA, the CDR3 is TGCGCCAGCAGCCAAGCGGGACTAGCGGGATACGAGCAGTACTTC.

This sequence joins TRBV11-1 and TRBJ1-3, with D unresolved. V lost 5 bases, J lost 4 bases, and 6 bases lay in between. This CDR3 comprises 12 residues. Per the germline V gene, CDR1 is SGHAT and CDR2 is FQDESV (reference sequence). DNA of the CDR3: TGTGCCAGCAGCCAGCGCGGAAACACCATATATTTT. Protein product: CASSQRGNTIYF.

This chain connects TRBV9 to TRBJ2-7; a possible D gene is TRBD1 (5 bases). This CDR3 is built from 14 residues. V lost 0 bases and J 6 bases, leaving 13 bases between the germline ends. Germline V gene lookup returns CDR1 SGDLS and CDR2 YYNGEE. CDR3 sequence reads: CASSVDVGVREQYF. In nucleotides, the CDR3 is TGTGCCAGCAGCGTAGACGTAGGGGTCCGCGAGCAGTACTTC.

CDR3 sequence: CASSQADSYGYTF. CDR3 nucleotide sequence: TGTGCCAGCAGCCAAGCGGACAGTTATGGCTACACCTTC. V usage is TRBV3-1 (or the pseudogene TRBV3-2) and J usage is TRBJ1-2; a weak D match, TRBD1 (6 bases). V was shortened by 1 base and J by 5 bases, with 8 bases between the two germline ends. CDR1 is LGHDT and CDR2 is YNNKEL in the germline V gene (reference sequence). The CDR3 totals 13 residues.